These 17 T cell receptor beta chains came from one sample sequenced in a study of blood T cell repertoires in COVID-19. TCRdb keeps only in-frame clones here, not all; method: immunoSEQ multiplex PCR. The table includes about 190,000 clones, around 80% detected once. Sample: peripheral blood. These receptor sequences come from a woman aged 80 or older with active or convalescent COVID-19.

The chain has TRBV7-3 and TRBJ2-2, with D unresolved. The CDR3 sequence is 15 residues long. Germline V gives CDR1 SGHTA, CDR2 FQGTGA. V dropped 5 bases and J dropped 0 bases, with 10 bases sitting between them. CDR3 residues: CASSPSTTNTGELFF. CDR3 bases: TGTGCCAGCAGCCCAAGTACTACGAACACCGGGGAGCTGTTTTTT. Full variable domain (missing parts from reference TRBV7-3 and TRBJ2-2): GAGVSQTPSNKVTEKGKYVELRCDPISGHTALYWYRQSLGQGPEFLIYFQGTGAADDSGLPNDRFFAVRPEGSVSTLKIQRTERGDSAVYLCASSPSTTNTGELFFGEGSRLTVL.

In nucleotides, the CDR3 is TGTGCCAGCAGCAAGGGACAGGGGGAAGGTCAGCCCCAGCATTTT. As protein: CASSKGQGEGQPQHF. The rearrangement joins TRBV3-1 (or the pseudogene TRBV3-2) to TRBJ1-5; 11 bases agree with TRBD1. There are 15 residues in the CDR3. Germline CDR1 LGHDT, CDR2 YNNKEL (reference sequence). With V trimmed by 5 bases and J by 6 bases, 6 bases remained unmatched.

The gene calls are TRBV5-4 and TRBJ2-5; 11 bases map to TRBD2. This CDR3 comprises 17 residues. Germline assignment: CDR1 SGHNT and CDR2 YYREEE (reference sequence). Unmatched junction bases numbered 11, after V lost 2 bases and J lost 5 bases. The CDR3 protein is CASSLGLGTSGPETQYF. The DNA of the CDR3 is TGTGCCAGCAGCTTAGGACTAGGGACTAGCGGTCCGGAGACCCAGTACTTC.

The chain carries TRBV11-2 and TRBJ1-3; TRBD1 agrees at 12 bases. V gave up 5 bases and J gave up 2 bases; unmatched junction bases: 7. Looked up from germline, CDR1 is SGHAT and CDR2 is FQNNGV. The CDR3 has 17 residues. CDR3 sequence: CASSTRGQGAPGNTIYF. In DNA form, the CDR3 reads TGTGCCAGCAGCACCCGGGGACAGGGGGCGCCTGGAAACACCATATATTTT.

In regard to this clone: Different DNA sequences within this sample yield the same CDR3. V is TRBV9 and J is TRBJ2-5; 7 nucleotides line up with TRBD2. The CDR3 runs to 14 residues. In germline, CDR1 is SGDLS, CDR2 YYNGEE. J was trimmed by 5 bases and V by 2 bases; bases with no gene match: 6. The CDR3 sequence: CASSVGGGGETQYF. In nucleotides, the CDR3 is TGTGCCAGCAGCGTTGGGGGGGGTGGGGAGACCCAGTACTTC.

Of note for this clone: This CDR3 is also generated by other DNA sequences in the sample. This rearrangement joins TRBV27 to TRBJ1-1, with TRBD1 as a possible D gene (5 bases). Germline loops: CDR1 MNHEY, CDR2 SMNVEV (reference sequence). The CDR3 runs 13 residues. Trimming took off 2 bases at V and 5 bases at J, with 9 bases between the two ends. DNA of the CDR3: TGTGCCAGCAGTTTAACGGGGACTACTGAAGCTTTCTTT. Translated: CASSLTGTTEAFF.

The chain employs TRBV5-4 and TRBJ2-1, with TRBD2 identical over 11 bases. Trimming cost V 0 bases and J 6 bases; bases outside gene matches: 11. Germline V lookup: CDR1 SGHNT, CDR2 YYREEE (reference sequence). This CDR3 comprises 18 residues. The CDR3, as DNA: TGTGCCAGCAGCTTGGCGGCTAGCGGGGGGCCACTCCCCAATGAGCAGTTCTTC. It yields the protein CASSLAASGGPLPNEQFF.

Only one count was recorded for this clone. The chain uses TRBV7-8 and TRBJ2-3, with D hard to call. The V end lost 10 bases, the J end lost 2 bases, and 22 bases lay between the germline ends. Looked up from germline, CDR1 is SGHVS and CDR2 is FQNEAQ. The CDR3 loop spans 16 amino acids. CDR3 nucleotide sequence: TGTGCCACCAATAGAAAGACGGCGGAATCCACAGATACGCAGTATTTT. Translated: CATNRKTAESTDTQYF.

This clone was detected only once. The chain has TRBV19 and TRBJ1-5, with D uncertain. The CDR3 runs to 15 residues. Germline-derived CDR1 and CDR2 are LNHDA and SQIVND (reference sequence). The ends were cut back, 3 bases at V and 7 bases at J, with 16 bases in the middle. Written as DNA, the CDR3 is TGTGCCAGTAGTATCCCACAGTTCTTGGAACAGCCCCAGCATTTT. Its translation: CASSIPQFLEQPQHF.

The chain is built from TRBV10-3 and TRBJ1-3; TRBD1 matches at 8 bases. V trimming: 11 bases; J trimming: 4 bases; junction bases outside the gene matches: 13. CDR3 size: 15 residues. Germline V gene data show CDR1 as ENHRY and CDR2 as SYGVKD. The CDR3 loop reads CAQSEGQGLGNTIYF. Written as DNA, the CDR3 is TGTGCCCAATCCGAAGGACAGGGCTTAGGAAACACCATATATTTT.

There are a few counts of this clone. The chain combines TRBV7-8 with TRBJ2-1; 8 bases fit TRBD1. V lost 3 bases to trimming and J lost 5 bases; unmatched junction nucleotides: 0. Germline lookup yields CDR1 SGHVS and CDR2 FQNEAQ. This CDR3 spans 13 amino acids. Here the CDR3 reads CASSLDRDNEQFF. The CDR3, as DNA: TGTGCCAGCAGCTTGGACAGGGACAATGAGCAGTTCTTC. Supplemented by reference TRBV7-8 and TRBJ2-1, the full variable domain reads GAGVSQSPRYKVAKRGQDVALRCDPISGHVSLFWYQQALGQGPEFLTYFQNEAQLDKSGLPSDRFFAERPEGSVSTLKIQRTQQEDSAVYLCASSLDRDNEQFFGPGTRLTVL.

The chain is built from TRBV7-2 and TRBJ1-2; D perhaps matches TRBD1 (6 bases). The CDR3 contains 13 residues. Germline V gene data show CDR1 as SGHTA and CDR2 as FQGNSA. V was trimmed by 3 bases and J by 8 bases, leaving 13 bases between them. CDR3 in amino acids: CASSFTGLRGYTF. Here the CDR3 DNA reads TGTGCCAGCAGCTTTACAGGGTTGCGAGGCTACACCTTC.

CDR3 DNA sequence: TGTGCCAGCAGCTTAGGTGACAGGGAAACTCCCTATGGCTACACCTTC. Amino acids: CASSLGDRETPYGYTF. This sequence joins TRBV13 and TRBJ1-2, with 7 bases lining up with TRBD1. The CDR3 loop spans 16 amino acids. V gave up 0 bases and J gave up 4 bases; unmatched junction bases: 8. CDR1 and CDR2 (germline): PRHDT, FYEKMQ (reference sequence).

The chain joins TRBV7-2 to TRBJ1-3; 8 positions agree with TRBD1. V gave up 5 bases and J gave up 8 bases; unmatched junction bases: 8. The CDR3 contains 14 residues. CDR1 and CDR2 (germline): SGHTA, FQGNSA. The CDR3 coding sequence is TGTGCCAGCAGCCCTCGGACAGGGCGGGACACCATATATTTT. Protein: CASSPRTGRDTIYF.

The chain employs TRBV20-1 and TRBJ2-1, with 12 bases lining up with TRBD2. The V gene's germline CDR1 is DFQATT and CDR2 SNEGSKA (reference sequence). V shed 3 bases and J 10 bases; nucleotides not matched to a gene: 10. This CDR3 has 15 amino acids. CDR3 in amino acids: CSASPGTSGPEEQFF. CDR3 nucleotides: TGCAGTGCTAGTCCCGGGACTAGCGGGCCTGAGGAGCAGTTCTTC.

V gene TRBV23-1 combines with J gene TRBJ1-2; 9 bases map to TRBD1. TRBV23-1 is annotated as an ORF whose role is uncertain. This CDR3 spans 17 amino acids. J gave up 3 bases and V 0 bases, and 8 bases lay outside the gene matches. CDR3 loop: CASSQSRDRERDYGYTF. The CDR3 DNA reads as TGCGCCAGCAGTCAATCGAGGGACAGGGAGAGGGACTATGGCTACACCTTC.

The V call is TRBV10-1, the J call TRBJ1-6; 8 nucleotides match TRBD1. The germline V gene has CDR1 WNHNN and CDR2 SYGVQD (reference sequence). Losses at the gene ends were 3 bases for V and 9 bases for J; bases not matched to a gene: 7. CDR3 length: 15 residues. CDR3 loop: CASSDRTGYGSPLHF. The CDR3 region has the DNA TGCGCCAGCAGTGACCGGACAGGGTACGGTTCACCCCTCCACTTT.